This entry concerns a single T cell receptor (beta chain). The antigen is unknown. Germline-derived CDR1 and CDR2 are SGHDT and YYEEEE. Trimming stripped 4 bases from V and 8 bases from J, with 17 bases between. The CDR3 has 14 amino acids. This entry comes from a study of T-cell memory formation after mild COVID-19. Study background: Largely donor-specific TCR clusters were found.

Via MiXCR, TCRdb re-called the 5' RACE reads, giving one row per CDR3 protein. Of about 290,000 distinct CDR3 sequences in the sample, less than 20% were seen once. General study results and limits: Among clones contracting day 15 to 85, CD4/CD8 was balanced, whereas later expanders leaned CD4+. Specificity for SARS-CoV-2 was not confirmed among the second-wave clones peaking on day 37.

The chain uses TRBV5-6 and TRBJ2-3, with D perhaps given as TRBD1 or TRBD2 (5 bases each). Sequences were obtained from PBMCs or a T cell subset sorted from them (not recorded which). The TCR sequence derives from a man between 18 and 35 years old who had mild COVID-19 (a few samples of this study predate the infection). Cell type and time point are not known. CDR3 bases: TGTGCCAGCAGCGTACGGCGGTTGAGGGGTACGCAGTATTTT. Protein product: CASSVRRLRGTQYF.